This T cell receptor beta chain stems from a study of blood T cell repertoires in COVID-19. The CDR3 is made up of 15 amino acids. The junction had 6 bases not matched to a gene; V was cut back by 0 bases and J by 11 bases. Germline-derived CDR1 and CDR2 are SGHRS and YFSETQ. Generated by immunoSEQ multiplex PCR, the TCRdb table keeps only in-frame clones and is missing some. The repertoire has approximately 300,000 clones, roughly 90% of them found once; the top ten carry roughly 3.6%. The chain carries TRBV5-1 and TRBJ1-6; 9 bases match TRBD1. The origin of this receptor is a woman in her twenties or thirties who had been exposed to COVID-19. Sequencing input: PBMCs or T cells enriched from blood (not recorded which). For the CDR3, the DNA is TGCGCCAGCAGCTTGGGGACAGGGGCAAGGGCACCCCTCCACTTT. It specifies CASSLGTGARAPLHF.